Below are 21 T cell receptor beta chains sequenced from a single sample in a study of cytomegalovirus exposure and HLA in healthy donors. It was with 60 Vbeta and 13 Jbeta primers that the PCR ran. Libraries were prepared by immunoSEQ multiplex PCR; TCRdb keeps only in-frame clonotypes and omits some of them. Here the sample spans 150,000 or so clones, more than 70% being singletons. Sequencing was performed on PBMCs. Every receptor here comes from a man younger than 35 in good health and CMV-seropositive.

V is TRBV30 and J is TRBJ2-2; tentatively, D is TRBD1 (6 bases). Between the trimmed V and J ends, which lost 8 bases and 1 base, there was a span of 11 bases. The CDR3 is 13 residues long. CDR1 GTSNPN and CDR2 SVGIG come from the germline V gene (reference sequence). CDR3 protein: CARSDRNTGELFF. The CDR3 region has the DNA TGTGCCCGGTCGGACAGGAACACCGGGGAGCTGTTTTTT.

This clone occurred a few times. This rearrangement joins TRBV7-3 to TRBJ1-3, with D perhaps TRBD1 (5 bases). Germline CDR1 is SGHTA and CDR2 is FQGTGA. The V gene lost 5 bases and the J gene lost 0 bases, with 11 bases spanning the gap. This CDR3 region has 15 residues. CDR3 sequence reads: CASSATTASGNTIYF. DNA for the CDR3: TGTGCCAGCAGCGCGACGACAGCCTCTGGAAACACCATATATTTT.

The V gene is TRBV5-8, the J gene TRBJ2-5; either TRBD1 or TRBD2 may fit D (5 bases each). The DNA end lines up better with TRBJ2-7; the J call may be wrong. The germline V gene encodes CDR1 SGHTS and CDR2 YDEGEE. The length of the CDR3 is 13 residues. The CDR3: CASSFSGGYEQYF. CDR3 coding DNA: TGTGCCAGCAGCTTCTCTGGGGGCTACGAGCAGTACTTC.

V usage is TRBV5-1 and J usage is TRBJ1-2; no reliable D call. Germline lookup yields CDR1 SGHRS and CDR2 YFSETQ. The CDR3 extends over 14 amino acids. V was trimmed by 1 base and J by 4 bases, leaving 11 bases between them. This CDR3 reads CASSLNAGTYGYTF. DNA of the CDR3: TGCGCCAGCAGCTTGAACGCAGGCACCTATGGCTACACCTTC.

The V gene is TRBV28, the J gene TRBJ2-5, with 8 bases aligning to TRBD1. The J call is uncertain, as TRBJ2-7 better fits the DNA end. The CDR3 length is 13 residues. CDR1 is MDHEN, CDR2 SYDVKM, per germline. In DNA form, the CDR3 reads TGTGCCACGACTTCAGGGGGCGCGTACGAGCAGTACTTC. Amino acid sequence: CATTSGGAYEQYF.

The chain combines TRBV4-1 with TRBJ1-5; weak D call: TRBD1 (6 bases). The germline V and J ends were trimmed by 0 bases and 5 bases, with 11 bases remaining between them. In germline, CDR1 is MGHRA, CDR2 YSYEKL. The CDR3 runs to 15 residues. The CDR3 coding sequence is TGCGCCAGCAGCCAAGATCTCGCAGGGGATCAGCCCCAGCATTTT. It yields the protein CASSQDLAGDQPQHF.

The chain recombines TRBV7-2 with TRBJ2-5; D remains unclear. The V end lost 5 bases, the J end lost 4 bases, and 11 bases lay between the germline ends. CDR3 length: 13 amino acids. The germline V gene encodes CDR1 SGHTA and CDR2 FQGNSA. The CDR3 reads CASSTRYIETQYF. The CDR3 coding sequence is TGTGCCAGCAGCACCCGATACATAGAGACCCAGTACTTC. The full variable domain, rest sourced from reference TRBV7-2 and TRBJ2-5, is GAGVSQSPSNKVTEKGKDVELRCDPISGHTALYWYRQSLGQGLEFLIYFQGNSAPDKSGLPSDRFSAERTGGSVSTLTIQRTQQEDSAVYLCASSTRYIETQYFGPGTRLLVL.

The chain combines TRBV4-2 with TRBJ2-7, with TRBD2 as a possible D gene (5 bases). V was pared by 4 bases and J by 5 bases, with 18 bases between. This CDR3 region has 15 residues. CDR1 is LGHNA and CDR2 is YNFKEQ in the germline V gene. The CDR3, as DNA: TGTGCCAGCAGCCCCGGGTTGTGGGAGTTCGACGAGCAGTACTTC. The encoded protein is CASSPGLWEFDEQYF.

The V gene is TRBV10-1, the J gene TRBJ2-7, with D tentatively TRBD1 (5 bases). CDR3 length: 15 amino acids. The V and J ends lost 0 bases and 7 bases respectively, with 16 bases between them. Germline V gene lookup returns CDR1 WNHNN and CDR2 SYGVQD (reference sequence). CDR3 region: CASSESYRPVGEQYF. CDR3 bases: TGCGCCAGCAGTGAGTCGTACAGGCCCGTGGGGGAGCAGTACTTC.

The rearrangement joins TRBV2 to TRBJ1-4; a weak D match, TRBD1 (6 bases). V shed 5 bases and J shed 8 bases, with 18 bases lying between them. The germline gives CDR1 SNHLY, CDR2 FYNNEI. There are 15 residues in the CDR3. The CDR3 DNA sequence: TGTGCCAGCAGTTCCGCCGGGACAAGGTTGGAAAAACTGTTTTTT. Protein: CASSSAGTRLEKLFF.

The rearrangement links TRBV7-2 to TRBJ2-1; a weak D match, TRBD2 (6 bases). This CDR3 comprises 14 residues. Germline CDR1 reads SGHTA; CDR2 reads FQGNSA. V was cut by 5 bases and J by 3 bases, with 11 bases left in between. The DNA of the CDR3 is TGTGCCAGCAGCCTTGGGGGGTACTACAATGAGCAGTTCTTC. Amino acids: CASSLGGYYNEQFF. Combining the CDR3 with reference TRBV7-2 and TRBJ2-1 gives the whole variable domain GAGVSQSPSNKVTEKGKDVELRCDPISGHTALYWYRQSLGQGLEFLIYFQGNSAPDKSGLPSDRFSAERTGGSVSTLTIQRTQQEDSAVYLCASSLGGYYNEQFFGPGTRLTVL.

This clone is a singleton in its sample. The chain has TRBV7-9 and TRBJ2-4, with D unresolved. V lost 0 bases to trimming and J lost 8 bases, with 17 bases between them. The CDR3 covers 16 residues. Germline CDR1 reads SEHNR; CDR2 reads FQNEAQ (reference sequence). CDR3: CASSLAAVQLYDIQYF. The CDR3 DNA reads TGTGCCAGCAGCTTAGCGGCGGTTCAGCTTTATGACATTCAGTACTTC. The full variable domain, with the rest looked up from reference TRBV7-9 and TRBJ2-4, is DTGVSQNPRHKITKRGQNVTFRCDPISEHNRLYWYRQTLGQGPEFLTYFQNEAQLEKSRLLSDRFSAERPKGSFSTLEIQRTEQGDSAMYLCASSLAAVQLYDIQYFGAGTRLSVL.

This chain connects TRBV19 to TRBJ2-7; TRBD2 agrees at 9 bases. The CDR3 covers 15 residues. Germline values: CDR1 LNHDA, CDR2 SQIVND (reference sequence). V shed 8 bases and J 4 bases; nucleotides not matched to a gene: 12. Written as DNA, the CDR3 is TGTGCCAGTCGTAAGAGTGCTAGCGGGACATACGAGCAGTACTTC. This sequence encodes CASRKSASGTYEQYF.

The chain recombines TRBV6-4 with TRBJ2-1, with 8 nucleotides matching TRBD1. The CDR3 contains 14 residues. With V trimmed by 6 bases and J by 6 bases, 7 bases remained unmatched. Germline CDR1 reads MRHNA; CDR2 reads SNTAGT. CDR3 in DNA: TGTGCCAGCAGCCCTAAAACAGGGGGCAATGAGCAGTTCTTC. Its translation is CASSPKTGGNEQFF.

This chain links TRBV29-1 with TRBJ2-2; maybe TRBD2 (6 bases). The ends were cut back, 1 base at V and 1 base at J, with 10 bases in the middle. Germline V gene lookup returns CDR1 SQVTM and CDR2 ANQGSEA. The CDR3 is 15 residues long. The CDR3 sequence is CSVEGGRENTGELFF. DNA for the CDR3: TGCAGCGTTGAAGGTGGGCGGGAGAACACCGGGGAGCTGTTTTTT.

This clone was found a few times. Sequence at one end of the junction differs from germline and may be a read error. The rearrangement joins TRBV7-9 to TRBJ2-7, with D maybe TRBD2 (6 bases). The CDR3 sequence is 17 residues long. Germline CDR1 reads SEHNR; CDR2 reads FQNEAQ (reference sequence). CDR3 in amino acids: CSSSLASGTWRYYEQYF. For the CDR3, the DNA is TGTTCCAGCAGCTTAGCTTCAGGGACTTGGCGGTACTACGAGCAGTACTTC.

The rearrangement links TRBV7-6 to TRBJ2-2; 9 bases map to TRBD1. This CDR3 comprises 16 residues. Germline loops: CDR1 SGHVS, CDR2 FNYEAQ. With 1 base clipped from V and 3 bases from J, the junction kept 3 bases outside the gene matches. The CDR3: CASSLEQGAYTGELFF. CDR3 in DNA: TGTGCCAGCAGCTTAGAACAGGGGGCGTACACCGGGGAGCTGTTTTTT.

This clone appeared a few times. This chain joins TRBV27 and TRBJ1-4; D ambiguous. Per the germline V gene, CDR1 is MNHEY and CDR2 is SMNVEV (reference sequence). The CDR3 sequence is 13 residues long. Trimming shortened V by 8 bases and J by 5 bases, and 12 bases separated the two germline ends. The CDR3 nucleotides are TGTGCCAGCGGTAGCCCTGCGAATGAAAAACTGTTTTTT. Its translation: CASGSPANEKLFF.

The chain couples TRBV5-6 to TRBJ2-5; D perhaps matches TRBD2 (5 bases). The V end lost 0 bases, the J end lost 3 bases, and 9 bases lay between the germline ends. Germline V lookup: CDR1 SGHDT, CDR2 YYEEEE. The CDR3 has 14 amino acids. The chain's CDR3 is CASSLGTLEETQYF. CDR3 sequence (DNA): TGTGCCAGCAGCTTGGGAACACTAGAAGAGACCCAGTACTTC. Full variable domain (rest looked up from reference TRBV5-6 and TRBJ2-5): DAGVTQSPTHLIKTRGQQVTLRCSPKSGHDTVSWYQQALGQGPQFIFQYYEEEERQRGNFPDRFSGHQFPNYSSELNVNALLLGDSALYLCASSLGTLEETQYFGPGTRLLVL.

The CDR3: CASSLSWQGSYGYTF. The CDR3 DNA follows: TGTGCCAGCAGTTTATCTTGGCAGGGCAGCTATGGCTACACCTTC. The chain carries TRBV28 and TRBJ1-2; TRBD1 might be the D (5 bases). V lost 1 base and J lost 4, with 13 bases in between. The CDR3 has 15 residues. Germline assignment: CDR1 MDHEN and CDR2 SYDVKM.

V gene TRBV5-1 combines with J gene TRBJ1-2, with unresolved D. CDR3 length: 12 residues. V lost 4 bases to trimming and J lost 7 bases, with 11 bases between them. Germline CDR1 SGHRS, CDR2 YFSETQ. CDR3 coding DNA: TGCGCCAGCAGCAGGTTAGGAGCTGGCTACACCTTC. Translation gives CASSRLGAGYTF.